This TCR beta chain was profiled in a study of shared clonotypes between healthy human individuals (dated by TCRdb to about 2020). For the study in its entirety: A few men and a couple of women, aged 18 to 49 years, made up the cohort. To increase sequencing depth and limit assay-specific biases, different laboratories used diverse techniques to prepare libraries and sequence TCR repertoires. Leukapheresis yielded between about 0.85 and 10 billion PBMCs per donor. To estimate repertoire size and how much clonotypes are shared between individuals, the study performed deep sequencing of blood TCR repertoires from 4 to 6 healthy adults. For each donor, CD4 naive and CD4 memory were each run on three plates, CD8 naive on two plates, and CD8 memory on one plate. On the study overall, not on this receptor specifically: Clonotypes shared by all four sorted-subset donors showed higher generation probabilities than non-shared clonotypes. Naive subsets generally had larger estimated clonotype richness than memory subsets. Rarefaction of sorted-subset datasets indicated incomplete sequencing despite the large sequencing depth. Across a handful of donors, about 5.2% of naive CD4, approximately 3.5% of naive CD8, approximately 2.5% of memory CD4, and under 0.45% of memory CD8 clonotypes were shared. Pairwise subsampling led to the expectation that sequencing depth would affect the degree of clonotype sharing among donors. Only blood was sampled, and tissue TCR repertoires likely differ from those in blood. Because the study included a small number of donors, the genetic and exposure-history diversity represented was limited.

Trimming costs V 3 bases and J 7 bases, and their ends lie 9 bases apart. Its CDR3 holds 12 amino acids, cysteine through phenylalanine. Only the CDR3 portion is preserved as DNA: 36 bases, with reading frame beginning at the first base. The germline V gene encodes CDR1 LGHNA and CDR2 YNFKEQ. Using the deep immunoSEQ assay, multiplex PCR amplified TCR CDR3 regions from genomic DNA. Genomic DNA extracted from each cell subset was distributed evenly over all wells of several immunoSEQ 96-well plates, and each plate served as one replicate. For sorted subsets, approximately 210 ng of genomic DNA, equivalent to around 29,000 T cell genomes, went into each replicate PCR. Purified libraries were quantified with a Qubit 3.0 fluorometer, sized on a Bioanalyzer 2100, and re-quantified with the KAPA Library Quantification kit. Every immunoSEQ 96-well plate was sequenced on a separate single-read 150-cycle Illumina NextSeq 550 flow cell. The study's own analysis went as follows. Because only junctional sequences without quality scores were contained in the immunoSEQ output, filtering matching that applied to full-length reads could not be performed. To assign V/J genes and CDR3, sequences were annotated against IMGT germline references using PyIR, a Python wrapper for IgBLAST v1.9. Reads were removed for weak V/J assignments (E-value above 1e-6), missing CDR3, stop codons, out-of-frame junctions, or ambiguous translated residues. V3J clonotypes were defined by identical inferred V gene, J gene, and CDR3 amino acid sequence. Percentage overlap between repertoires was calculated by dividing the number of shared unique clonotypes by the size of the smaller repertoire. Richness of each repertoire was evaluated using RTK rarefaction, the Chao1 estimator, and Recon v2.1 estimates of unobserved clonotypes. For all TCRbeta clonotypes obtained by the gDNA method from a handful of donors, generation probabilities were computed with OLGA. TCRdb holds this immuneACCESS table with in-frame rearrangements only. Some clones are missing; in checked studies, unresolved V genes explain under half, and the rest has no known cause. V, J and clone size are taken as reported in that table, and D and trimming were inferred from the DNA itself. Within this sample are roughly 850,000 clones, with just over 95% of them counted one time only. Under 0.3% of the sample comes from the top ten.

Comments on this clone: Its antigen specificity is not known. No clone much larger than this one lies a single base away; base qualities are absent.

CD8 naive samples consisted of CD45RO-negative cells that were positively selected for CCR7, yielding a CD45RA+CCR7+ population without TemRA cells. Healthy HIV-negative adults with no recently reported acute infections or vaccinations were included as donors. Only Caucasian adults living in Nashville, Tennessee, USA were represented among the donors. After blood collection by leukapheresis, PBMCs were isolated using Ficoll-Histopaque density gradient centrifugation and then cryopreserved in the vapor phase of liquid nitrogen. Purity and quantity of every magnetically sorted T cell population were checked by analytical flow cytometry. Each sorted fraction had its genomic DNA isolated and then quantified by UV absorbance on a Nanodrop 2000c.

The source is a man younger than 45 in good health. The rearranged segments are TRBV4-2 and TRBJ1-2; TRBD1 is perhaps the D gene, given 6 matching bases. Source material: naive CD8+ T cells sorted from blood. What this sample's cell subset or site label stands for: CD45RA+CCR7+. The nucleotides are TGTGCCAGCAGCCAGGGGACATCTGGCTACACCTTC. Translation gives CASSQGTSGYTF.